This T cell receptor (beta chain) was recorded in a study of cytomegalovirus exposure and HLA in healthy donors. Background on the study: T cells numbering about 179 million yielded roughly 120 million unique TCR beta sequences in an earlier analysis.

PCR was performed using 60 Vbeta and 13 Jbeta primers. The method was immunoSEQ multiplex PCR; TCRdb's version includes in-frame clones alone and lacks a portion of them. Here the sample table reports 200,000 to 250,000 clones. V lost 5 bases to trimming and J lost 8 bases; unmatched junction nucleotides: 8. Germline assignment: CDR1 SGHVS and CDR2 FQNEAQ. This CDR3 is built from 13 residues. Sequencing was carried out using PBMCs. The V call is TRBV7-8, the J call TRBJ1-1; 7 bases are shared with TRBD1. The clonotype comes from a girl aged 2 to 9 in good health and CMV-seropositive. CDR3 in amino acids: CASSHGDSREAFF. CDR3 bases: TGTGCCAGCAGCCACGGGGACAGCAGGGAAGCTTTCTTT.